A selection of T cell receptor beta chains follows, all from one sample in a study of blood T cell repertoires in COVID-19. Using immunoSEQ multiplex PCR, the repertoire was profiled, and TCRdb retains in-frame clones only, with some absent. This table holds approximately 530,000 clones, roughly nine tenths found once. Specimen: peripheral blood. The receptors were gathered from a woman aged 45-59 years with COVID-19, enrolled during active disease. The CDR3 runs from the conserved cysteine through the conserved F or W. The D gene is left open where the match is weak. Expanded clones are given a class, and other clones once, few, many or no size at all.

DNA	CDR3	size	V	D	J
TGTGCCAGTAGTTCGCCGAGACTTCGATCCCCCCTCCACTTT	CASSSPRLRSPLHF	-	TRBV19	-	TRBJ1-6
TGTGCCAGCAGCCCAGGGTACAGGGGCGGAATTGAAAAACTGTTTTTT	CASSPGYRGGIEKLFF	-	TRBV7-9	TRBD1	TRBJ1-4
TGTGCCAGCAGACAAACAATATCAGGGACAGGGTCGCACGAGCAGTACTTC	CASRQTISGTGSHEQYF	-	TRBV11-2	TRBD1	TRBJ2-7
TGCGCCAGCAGCTTGGTGCTTTTTTCGGACACTCCGCAAGAGCAGTACTTC	CASSLVLFSDTPQEQYF	once	TRBV5-1	-	TRBJ2-7
TGTGCCAGCAGCTTGATGGCTGACGGAGGGTCAGATACGCAGTATTTT	CASSLMADGGSDTQYF	-	TRBV5-6	-	TRBJ2-3
TGTGCCAGCAGTTATCAACTGTCCTCCAGGGGTATGGGCTACACCTTC	CASSYQLSSRGMGYTF	-	TRBV6-5	-	TRBJ1-2
TGTGCCAGCAGCCCGGAGCCGTACAATGAGCAGTTCTTC	CASSPEPYNEQFF	-	TRBV7-8	-	TRBJ2-1
TGTGCCAGCAGCCGTTTAGGGGGCGAGAATGAGCAGTTCTTC	CASSRLGGENEQFF	once	TRBV5-4	TRBD1	TRBJ2-1
TGTGCCAGTACCTACTCCGGCTACGAGCAGTACTTC	CASTYSGYEQYF	-	TRBV6-5	-	TRBJ2-7
TGTGCCAGCTCACCAGACGGGGGTAACACCGGGGAGCTGTTTTTT	CASSPDGGNTGELFF	few	TRBV18	-	TRBJ2-2
TGTGCCAGCAGCTTAGCTGGGGCTCGGGACTATGGCTACACCTTC	CASSLAGARDYGYTF	-	TRBV7-9	-	TRBJ1-2
TGTGCCAGTGGGAGGGAAAGACAAGAAAAACTGTTTTTT	CASGRERQEKLFF	-	TRBV2	-	TRBJ1-4